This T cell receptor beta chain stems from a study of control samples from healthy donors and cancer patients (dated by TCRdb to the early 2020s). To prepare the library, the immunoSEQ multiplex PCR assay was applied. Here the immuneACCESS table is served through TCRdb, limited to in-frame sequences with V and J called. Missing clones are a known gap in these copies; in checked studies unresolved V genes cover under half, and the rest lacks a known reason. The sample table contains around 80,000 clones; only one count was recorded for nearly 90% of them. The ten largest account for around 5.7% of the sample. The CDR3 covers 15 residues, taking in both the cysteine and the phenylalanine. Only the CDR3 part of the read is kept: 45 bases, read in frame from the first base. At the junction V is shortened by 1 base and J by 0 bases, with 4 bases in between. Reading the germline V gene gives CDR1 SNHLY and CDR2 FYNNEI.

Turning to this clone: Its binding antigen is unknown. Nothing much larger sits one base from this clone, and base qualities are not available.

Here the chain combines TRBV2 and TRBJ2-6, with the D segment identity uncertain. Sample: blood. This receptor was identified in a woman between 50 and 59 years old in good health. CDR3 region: CASSEGFSGANVLTF. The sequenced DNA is TGTGCCAGCAGTGAAGGGTTCTCTGGGGCCAACGTCCTGACTTTC.